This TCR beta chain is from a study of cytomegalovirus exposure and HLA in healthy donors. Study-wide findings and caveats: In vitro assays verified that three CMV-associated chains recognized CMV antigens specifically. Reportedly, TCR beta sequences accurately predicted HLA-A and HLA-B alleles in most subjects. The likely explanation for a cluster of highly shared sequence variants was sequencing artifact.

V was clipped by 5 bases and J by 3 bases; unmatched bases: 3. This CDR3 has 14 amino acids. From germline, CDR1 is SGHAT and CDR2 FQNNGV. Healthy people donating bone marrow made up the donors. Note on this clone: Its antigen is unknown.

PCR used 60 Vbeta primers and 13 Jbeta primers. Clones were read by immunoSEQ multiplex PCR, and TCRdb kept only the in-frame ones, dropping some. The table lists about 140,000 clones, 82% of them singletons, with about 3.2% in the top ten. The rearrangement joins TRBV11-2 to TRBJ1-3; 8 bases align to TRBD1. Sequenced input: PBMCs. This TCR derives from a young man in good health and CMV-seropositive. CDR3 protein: CASSVQGVGNTIYF. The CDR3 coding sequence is TGTGCCAGCAGCGTACAGGGGGTTGGAAACACCATATATTTT.